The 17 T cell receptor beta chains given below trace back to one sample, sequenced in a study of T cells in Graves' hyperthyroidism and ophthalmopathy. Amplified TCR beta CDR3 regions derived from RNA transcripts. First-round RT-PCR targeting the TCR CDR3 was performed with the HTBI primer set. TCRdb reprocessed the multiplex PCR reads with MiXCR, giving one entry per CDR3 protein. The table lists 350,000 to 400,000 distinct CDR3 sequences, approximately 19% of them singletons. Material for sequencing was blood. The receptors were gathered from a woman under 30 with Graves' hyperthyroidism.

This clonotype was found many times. CDR3: CASSPQEGQGTSGNTIYF. For the CDR3, the DNA is TGTGCCAGCAGTCCCCAAGAGGGACAGGGGACATCTGGAAACACCATATATTTT. J is TRBJ1-3 and V is TRBV12-3 or TRBV12-4; 10 bases agree with TRBD1. This CDR3 is 18 amino acids long. Trimming removed 5 bases from V and 1 base from J; junction bases left unmatched: 11.

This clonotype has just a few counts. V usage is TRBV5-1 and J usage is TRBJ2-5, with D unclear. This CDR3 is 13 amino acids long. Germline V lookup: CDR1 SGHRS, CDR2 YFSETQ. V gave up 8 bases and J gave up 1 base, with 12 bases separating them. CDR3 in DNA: TGCGCCAGTCGACAAGGGCTCCAAGAGACCCAGTACTTC. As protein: CASRQGLQETQYF.

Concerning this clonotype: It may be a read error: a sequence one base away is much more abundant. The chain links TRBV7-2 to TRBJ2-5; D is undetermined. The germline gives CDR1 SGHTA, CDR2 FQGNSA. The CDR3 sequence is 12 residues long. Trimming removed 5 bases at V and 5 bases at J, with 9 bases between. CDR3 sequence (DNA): TGTGCCAGCAGCCCCGCGGAGGAGACCCAGTACTTC. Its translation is CASSPAEETQYF.

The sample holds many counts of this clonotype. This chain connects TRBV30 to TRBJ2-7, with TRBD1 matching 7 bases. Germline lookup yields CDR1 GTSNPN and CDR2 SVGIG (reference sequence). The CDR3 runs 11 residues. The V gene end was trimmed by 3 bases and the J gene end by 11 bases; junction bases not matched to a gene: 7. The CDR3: CAWSSGTEKYF. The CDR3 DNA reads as TGTGCCTGGAGCTCTGGGACAGAGAAGTACTTC.

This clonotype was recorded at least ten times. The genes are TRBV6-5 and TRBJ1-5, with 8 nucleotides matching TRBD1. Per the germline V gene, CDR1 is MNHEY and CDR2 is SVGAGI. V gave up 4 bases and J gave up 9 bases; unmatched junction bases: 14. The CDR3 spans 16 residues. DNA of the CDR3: TGTGCCAGCAGTTCGCACGCGGGACAGGTCCTGTCGCCCCAGCATTTT. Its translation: CASSSHAGQVLSPQHF.

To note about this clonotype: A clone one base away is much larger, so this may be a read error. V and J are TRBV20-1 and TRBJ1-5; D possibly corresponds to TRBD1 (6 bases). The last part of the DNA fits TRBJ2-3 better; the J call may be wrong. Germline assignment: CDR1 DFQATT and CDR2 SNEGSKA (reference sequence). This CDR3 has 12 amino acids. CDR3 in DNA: TGCAGTGCTGGGCAGGGGCAATGGTCCCAGTATTTT. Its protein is CSAGQGQWSQYF.

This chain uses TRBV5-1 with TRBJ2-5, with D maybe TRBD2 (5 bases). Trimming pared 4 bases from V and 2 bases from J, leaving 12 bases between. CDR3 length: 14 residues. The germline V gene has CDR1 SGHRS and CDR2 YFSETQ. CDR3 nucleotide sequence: TGCGCCAGCAGCCCCGGACTGTTACAAGAGACCCAGTACTTC. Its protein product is CASSPGLLQETQYF.

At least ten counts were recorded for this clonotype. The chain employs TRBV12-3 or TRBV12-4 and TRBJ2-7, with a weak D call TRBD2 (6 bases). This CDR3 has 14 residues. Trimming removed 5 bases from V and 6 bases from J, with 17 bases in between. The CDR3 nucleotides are TGTGCCAGCAGTCCAGGTCCCGGGGGTTTCGAGCAGTACTTC. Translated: CASSPGPGGFEQYF.

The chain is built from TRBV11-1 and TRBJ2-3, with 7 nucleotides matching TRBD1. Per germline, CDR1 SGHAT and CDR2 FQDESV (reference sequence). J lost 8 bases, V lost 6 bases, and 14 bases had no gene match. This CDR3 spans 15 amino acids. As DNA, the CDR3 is TGTGCCAGCAGTCCCCAGGGGGTAGTCGCCGGTACGCAGTATTTT. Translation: CASSPQGVVAGTQYF.

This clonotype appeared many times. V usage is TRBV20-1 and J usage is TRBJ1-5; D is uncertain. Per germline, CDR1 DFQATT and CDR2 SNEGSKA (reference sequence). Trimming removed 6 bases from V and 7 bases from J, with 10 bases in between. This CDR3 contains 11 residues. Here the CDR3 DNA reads TGCAGTGCCCGAACGGGCCAGCCCCAGCATTTT. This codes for CSARTGQPQHF.

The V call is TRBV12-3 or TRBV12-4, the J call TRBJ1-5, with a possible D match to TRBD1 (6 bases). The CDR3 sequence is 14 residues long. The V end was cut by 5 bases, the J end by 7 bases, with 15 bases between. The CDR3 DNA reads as TGTGCCAGCAGTCCTGACAGGCCTGCCCAGCCCCAGCATTTT. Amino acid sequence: CASSPDRPAQPQHF.

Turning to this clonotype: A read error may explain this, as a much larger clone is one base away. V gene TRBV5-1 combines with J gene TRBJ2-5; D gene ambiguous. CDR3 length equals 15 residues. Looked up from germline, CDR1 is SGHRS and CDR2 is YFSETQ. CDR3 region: CVSSSEAWGSETQYF. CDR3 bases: TGCGTCAGCAGCTCGGAAGCCTGGGGATCCGAGACCCAGTACTTC.

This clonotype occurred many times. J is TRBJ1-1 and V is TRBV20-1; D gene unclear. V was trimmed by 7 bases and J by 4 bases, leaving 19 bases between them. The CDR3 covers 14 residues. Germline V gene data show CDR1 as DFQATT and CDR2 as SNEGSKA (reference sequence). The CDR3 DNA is TGCAGTGTTCCGGTTGGTTCTCTCGGCACTGAAGCTTTCTTT. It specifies CSVPVGSLGTEAFF.

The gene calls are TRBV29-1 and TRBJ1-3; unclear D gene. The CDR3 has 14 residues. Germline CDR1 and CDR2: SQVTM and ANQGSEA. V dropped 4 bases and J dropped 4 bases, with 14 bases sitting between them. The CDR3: CSVALLKKGNTIYF. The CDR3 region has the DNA TGCAGCGTTGCATTGTTGAAGAAAGGAAACACCATATATTTT.

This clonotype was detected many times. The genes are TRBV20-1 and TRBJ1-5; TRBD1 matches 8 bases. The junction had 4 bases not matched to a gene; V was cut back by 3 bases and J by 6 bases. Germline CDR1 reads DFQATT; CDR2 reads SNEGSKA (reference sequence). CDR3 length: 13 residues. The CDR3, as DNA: TGCAGTGCTAGGGATGACAGGGGTCAGCCCCAGCATTTT. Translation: CSARDDRGQPQHF.

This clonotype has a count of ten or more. In DNA form, the CDR3 reads TGCAGTGCCCCCACCCGGGGGGTTGGGGCCAACGTCCTGACTTTC. It translates to CSAPTRGVGANVLTF. This rearrangement joins TRBV20-1 to TRBJ2-6; 7 bases map to TRBD2. The germline gives CDR1 DFQATT, CDR2 SNEGSKA (reference sequence). Trimming removed 6 bases from V and 3 bases from J; junction bases left unmatched: 8. This CDR3 spans 15 amino acids.

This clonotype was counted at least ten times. The DNA of the CDR3 is TGTGCCAGCAGTGAACTGAAGACCCAGTACTTC. It encodes CASSELKTQYF. This chain connects TRBV6-1 to TRBJ2-5; D not certain. Germline V gives CDR1 MNHNS, CDR2 SASEGT. Trimming left V 2 bases short and J 6 bases short, with 4 bases between. The CDR3 consists of 11 residues.